The 6 T cell receptor beta chains below all came from one sample that was sequenced in a study of T cell responses to AZD1222 COVID-19 vaccine. The data were produced by immunoSEQ multiplex PCR, yet TCRdb's version contains in-frame clones alone and is incomplete. The sample includes about 150,000 clones, approximately 88% seen only once; the top ten take about 3.2%. This material consisted of peripheral blood, taken on day 0 of MenACWY control vaccination. The source of these receptors is an adult in good health.

The chain has TRBV5-1 and TRBJ2-1; 7 bases are shared with TRBD2. The V gene end was trimmed by 0 bases and the J gene end by 5 bases; junction bases not matched to a gene: 2. The CDR3 runs to 14 residues. Germline V gene data show CDR1 as SGHRS and CDR2 as YFSETQ. In nucleotides, the CDR3 is TGCGCCAGCAGCTTGGGACTAGCCAACAATGAGCAGTTCTTC. It codes for CASSLGLANNEQFF.

The rearrangement links TRBV18 to TRBJ2-7; D gene unclear. V was pared by 0 bases and J by 2 bases, with 8 bases between. There are 14 residues in the CDR3. Germline lookup yields CDR1 KGHSH and CDR2 LQKENI. CDR3 nucleotides: TGTGCCAGCTCACCACCGGTGGGAACCTACGAGCAGTACTTC. As protein: CASSPPVGTYEQYF.

The chain recombines TRBV9 with TRBJ1-2, with D maybe TRBD1 (5 bases). Trimming stripped 9 bases from V and 3 bases from J, with 18 bases between. The CDR3 contains 14 residues. The germline gives CDR1 SGDLS, CDR2 YYNGEE. CDR3 in DNA: TGTGCCACCTCCCGGGGGGAGGGTGACTATGGCTACACCTTC. Translating it yields CATSRGEGDYGYTF.

The genes are TRBV11-1 and TRBJ2-2, with D maybe TRBD1 (6 bases). V shed 3 bases and J shed 6 bases, with 8 bases lying between them. CDR3 length equals 13 residues. The germline V gene encodes CDR1 SGHAT and CDR2 FQDESV (reference sequence). The CDR3 coding sequence is TGTGCCAGCAGCTTGGGGGCGGCCGGGGAGCTGTTTTTT. This gives the protein CASSLGAAGELFF.

The chain has TRBV11-3 and TRBJ1-1; D uncertain. The germline V gene has CDR1 SGHNT and CDR2 YENEEA. The length of the CDR3 is 13 residues. Deletions cut 4 bases from V and 2 bases from J, with 8 bases between. CDR3 residues: CASSYLLNTEAFF. The CDR3 DNA reads as TGTGCCAGCAGCTACCTTTTAAACACTGAAGCTTTCTTT.

This chain links TRBV7-8 with TRBJ1-5; TRBD1 is a possible D gene (5 bases). Per germline, CDR1 SGHVS and CDR2 FQNEAQ. Trimming took off 3 bases at V and 7 bases at J, with 19 bases between the two ends. The length of the CDR3 is 16 residues. DNA for the CDR3: TGTGCCAGCAGCTTCTTGGTCTCCAAAAGGGGACAGCCCCAGCATTTT. This gives the protein CASSFLVSKRGQPQHF.